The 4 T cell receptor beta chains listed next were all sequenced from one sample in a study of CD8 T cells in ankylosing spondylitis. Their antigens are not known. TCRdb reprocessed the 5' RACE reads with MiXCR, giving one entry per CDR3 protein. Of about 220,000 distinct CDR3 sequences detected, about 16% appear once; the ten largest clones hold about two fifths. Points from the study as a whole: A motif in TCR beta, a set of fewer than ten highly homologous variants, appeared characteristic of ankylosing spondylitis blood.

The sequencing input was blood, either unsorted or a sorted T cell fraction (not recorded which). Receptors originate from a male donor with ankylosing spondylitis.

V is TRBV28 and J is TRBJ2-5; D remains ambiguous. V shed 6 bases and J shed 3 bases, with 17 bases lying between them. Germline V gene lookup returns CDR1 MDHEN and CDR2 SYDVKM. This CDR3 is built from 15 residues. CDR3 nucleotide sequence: TGTGCCAGCAGGGGCCAGAATTCCCCCGAAGAGACCCAGTACTTC. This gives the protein CASRGQNSPEETQYF.

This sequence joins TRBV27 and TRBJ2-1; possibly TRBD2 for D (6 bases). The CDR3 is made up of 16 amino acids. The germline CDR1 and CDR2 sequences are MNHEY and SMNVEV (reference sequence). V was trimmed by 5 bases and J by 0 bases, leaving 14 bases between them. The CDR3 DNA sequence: TGTGCCAGCAGTGAGATGGGACTGAGCTCCTACAATGAGCAGTTCTTC. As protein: CASSEMGLSSYNEQFF.

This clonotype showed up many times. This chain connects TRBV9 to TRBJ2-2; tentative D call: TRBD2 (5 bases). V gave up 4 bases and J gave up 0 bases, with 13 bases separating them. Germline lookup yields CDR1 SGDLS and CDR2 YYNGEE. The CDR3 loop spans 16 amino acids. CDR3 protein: CASSPAEVANTGELFF. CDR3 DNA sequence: TGTGCCAGCAGCCCAGCGGAGGTCGCGAACACCGGGGAGCTGTTTTTT.

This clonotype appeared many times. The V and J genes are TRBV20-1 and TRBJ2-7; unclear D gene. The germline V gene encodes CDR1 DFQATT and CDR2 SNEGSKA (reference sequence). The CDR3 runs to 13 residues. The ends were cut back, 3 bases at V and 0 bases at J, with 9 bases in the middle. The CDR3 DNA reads TGCAGTGCTAGCGACTTAAGCTCCTACGAGCAGTACTTC. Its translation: CSASDLSSYEQYF.